This is a list of T cell receptor beta chains from one sample in a study of shared T cell receptors in the human thymus. Measured with immunoSEQ multiplex PCR; TCRdb has only the in-frame clones, and not every one. The sample contains hundreds of thousands of clones, around 82% of which appear only once. Separately, the same data were catalogued under a study of human thymus T cells.

The sequenced material came from thymocytes. The source is a boy in the first two years of life with a congenital heart defect. Each CDR3 is given without its conserved first and last residue. The order of the fields is clone size, V gene, J gene, CDR3 protein. Clone sizes are given selectively: once, few, many, or a class where the clone is expanded.

clone_size: NA; v_call: TRBV27; j_call: TRBJ2-2; cdr3_aa: ASSRAGGDTGELF
clone_size: NA; v_call: TRBV19; j_call: TRBJ1-5; cdr3_aa: ASSSVAGDRGDWNSNQPQH
clone_size: NA; v_call: TRBV28; j_call: TRBJ2-3; cdr3_aa: ASTWGLLTDTQY
clone_size: NA; v_call: TRBV30; j_call: TRBJ2-4; cdr3_aa: AGGLAITKNIQY
clone_size: NA; v_call: TRBV7-3; j_call: TRBJ2-2; cdr3_aa: ASSSPRASGPNTGELF
clone_size: few; v_call: TRBV4-3; j_call: TRBJ2-4; cdr3_aa: ASSQDSFVAKNIQY
clone_size: NA; v_call: TRBV4-3; j_call: TRBJ2-1; cdr3_aa: ASSQTGGLADYNEQF
clone_size: NA; v_call: TRBV19; j_call: TRBJ2-1; cdr3_aa: ASGRDGAYNEQF
clone_size: NA; v_call: TRBV27; j_call: TRBJ2-1; cdr3_aa: ASSSSGLAGDNEQF
clone_size: once; v_call: TRBV6-1; j_call: TRBJ2-5; cdr3_aa: ASSEAGGERQETQY
clone_size: NA; v_call: TRBV6-4; j_call: TRBJ1-5; cdr3_aa: ASSELGLLNQPQH
clone_size: NA; v_call: TRBV5-8; j_call: TRBJ2-4; cdr3_aa: ASSLKGGGSRSGQY
clone_size: NA; v_call: TRBV6-1; j_call: TRBJ2-5; cdr3_aa: ASSEWRESQY
clone_size: NA; v_call: TRBV2; j_call: TRBJ1-2; cdr3_aa: ASSEALRAGDYGYT
clone_size: NA; v_call: TRBV7-9; j_call: TRBJ1-1; cdr3_aa: ASSSEPYRGNTEAF
clone_size: NA; v_call: TRBV25-1; j_call: TRBJ1-5; cdr3_aa: ASSEKQVNQPQH
clone_size: NA; v_call: TRBV7-2; j_call: TRBJ2-7; cdr3_aa: ASSPRTSGSFHEQY
clone_size: few; v_call: TRBV9; j_call: TRBJ1-3; cdr3_aa: ASSVGQGLTGNTIY
clone_size: few; v_call: TRBV9; j_call: TRBJ2-7; cdr3_aa: ASSPIGRGCPSNTQY
clone_size: NA; v_call: TRBV7-8; j_call: TRBJ1-5; cdr3_aa: ASSLELRGPQH
clone_size: NA; v_call: TRBV5-4; j_call: TRBJ2-1; cdr3_aa: ASSTSPSGRASYNEQF
clone_size: once; v_call: TRBV28; j_call: TRBJ2-7; cdr3_aa: ASRDSTGAYEQY
clone_size: NA; v_call: TRBV11-2; j_call: TRBJ1-2; cdr3_aa: ASSFSLRDRVENYGYT